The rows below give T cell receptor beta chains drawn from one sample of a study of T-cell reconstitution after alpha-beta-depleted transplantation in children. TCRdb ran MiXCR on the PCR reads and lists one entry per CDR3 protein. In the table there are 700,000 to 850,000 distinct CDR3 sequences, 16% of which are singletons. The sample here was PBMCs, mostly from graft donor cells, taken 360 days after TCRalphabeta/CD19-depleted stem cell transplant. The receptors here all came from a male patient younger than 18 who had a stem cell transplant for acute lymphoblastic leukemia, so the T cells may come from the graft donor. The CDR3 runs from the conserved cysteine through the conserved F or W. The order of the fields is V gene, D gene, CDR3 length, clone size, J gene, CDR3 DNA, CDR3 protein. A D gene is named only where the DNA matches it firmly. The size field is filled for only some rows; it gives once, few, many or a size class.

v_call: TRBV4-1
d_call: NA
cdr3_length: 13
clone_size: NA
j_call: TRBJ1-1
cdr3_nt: TGCGCCAGCAGCCACGGACAGAACACTGAAGCTTTCTTT
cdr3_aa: CASSHGQNTEAFF

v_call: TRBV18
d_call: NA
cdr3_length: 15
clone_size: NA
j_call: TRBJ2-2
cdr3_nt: TGTGCCAGCTCAACCAGGACAGTTTCGACCGGGGAGCTGTTTTTT
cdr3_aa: CASSTRTVSTGELFF

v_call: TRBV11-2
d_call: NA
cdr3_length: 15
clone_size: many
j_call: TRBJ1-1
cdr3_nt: TGTGCCAGCAGCCCCCGAACCTCGCGGAACACTGAAGCTTTCTTT
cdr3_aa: CASSPRTSRNTEAFF

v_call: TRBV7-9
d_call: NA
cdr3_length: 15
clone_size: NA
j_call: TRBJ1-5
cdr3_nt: TGTGCCAGCAGCACGATAGGGAGTAGCAATCAGCCCCAGCATTTT
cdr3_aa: CASSTIGSSNQPQHF

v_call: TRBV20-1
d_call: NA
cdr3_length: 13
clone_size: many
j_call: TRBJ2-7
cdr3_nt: TGCAGTGCTAGACAGGCCGTTTCCTACGAGCAGTACTTC
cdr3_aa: CSARQAVSYEQYF

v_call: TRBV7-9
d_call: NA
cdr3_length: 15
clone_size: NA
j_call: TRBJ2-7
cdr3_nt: TGTGCCAGCAGCTCCGTAGGACGGGAGATGGGGGAGCAGTACTTC
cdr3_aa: CASSSVGREMGEQYF

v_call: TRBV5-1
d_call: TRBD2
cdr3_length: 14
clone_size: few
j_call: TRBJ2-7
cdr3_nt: TGCGCCAGCAGCTCGCAGACTAGCGGGAGCGAGCAGTACTTC
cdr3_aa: CASSSQTSGSEQYF

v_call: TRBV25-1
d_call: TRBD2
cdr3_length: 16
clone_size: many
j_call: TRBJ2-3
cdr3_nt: TGTGCCAGCAGTGCGCGGACTAGCGGGCGAACAGATACGCAGTATTTT
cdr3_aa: CASSARTSGRTDTQYF

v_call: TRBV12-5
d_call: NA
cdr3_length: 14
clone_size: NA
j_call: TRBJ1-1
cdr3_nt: TGTGCTAGTGGTTTGGGGACGGTGAACACTGAAGCTTTCTTT
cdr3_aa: CASGLGTVNTEAFF

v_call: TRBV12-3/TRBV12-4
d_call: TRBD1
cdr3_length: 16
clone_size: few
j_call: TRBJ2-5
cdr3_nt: TGTGCCACCATATTCTCGGACAGGGCGCTCCTAGGGACCCAGTACTTC
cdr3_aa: CATIFSDRALLGTQYF

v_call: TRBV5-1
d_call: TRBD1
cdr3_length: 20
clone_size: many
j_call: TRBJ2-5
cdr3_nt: TGCGCCAGCAGCTTAACCGCTACTACGAACCGGGACAGAAAACAAGAGACCCAGTACTTC
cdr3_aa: CASSLTATTNRDRKQETQYF

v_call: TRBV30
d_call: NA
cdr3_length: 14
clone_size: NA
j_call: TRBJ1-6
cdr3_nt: TGTGCCTGGAGTGTGGGAACCTATAATTCACCCCTCCACTTT
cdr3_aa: CAWSVGTYNSPLHF

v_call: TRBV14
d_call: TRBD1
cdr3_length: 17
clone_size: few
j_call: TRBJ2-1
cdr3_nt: TGTGCCAGCAGCCAAGATGGAGTAGGACAGGGGTTGAATGAGCAGTTCTTC
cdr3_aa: CASSQDGVGQGLNEQFF

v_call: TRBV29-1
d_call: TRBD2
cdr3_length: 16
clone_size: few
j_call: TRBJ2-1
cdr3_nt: TGCAGCGTTGAAGATAGTAGCGGGAGCTCCTACAATGAGCAGTTCTTC
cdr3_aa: CSVEDSSGSSYNEQFF

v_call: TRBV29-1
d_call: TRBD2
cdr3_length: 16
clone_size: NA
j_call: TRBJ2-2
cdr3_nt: TGCAGCGTCCCATCGGTGAGCGGGACTAACACCGGGGAGCTGTTTTTT
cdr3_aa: CSVPSVSGTNTGELFF

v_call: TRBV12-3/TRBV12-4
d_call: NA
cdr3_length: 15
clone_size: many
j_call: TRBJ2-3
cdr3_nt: TGTGCCAGCAGGAAGACGGGACGGAGGGAGGATACGCAGTATTTT
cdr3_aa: CASRKTGRREDTQYF

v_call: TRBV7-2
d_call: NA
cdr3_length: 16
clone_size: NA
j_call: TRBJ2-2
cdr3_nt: TGTGCCAGCAGCTTATCCGGGACGTTGAACACCGGGGAGCTGTTTTTT
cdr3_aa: CASSLSGTLNTGELFF

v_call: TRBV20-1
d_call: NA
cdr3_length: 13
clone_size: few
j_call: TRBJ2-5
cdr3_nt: TGCAGTGCTAGTTACCAGGGACAAGAGACCCAGTACTTC
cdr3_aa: CSASYQGQETQYF

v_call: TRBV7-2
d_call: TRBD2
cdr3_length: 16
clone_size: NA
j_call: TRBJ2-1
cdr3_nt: TGTGCCAGCAGCTTAGGGGGGACTAGCGGGAACAATGAGCAGTTCTTC
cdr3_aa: CASSLGGTSGNNEQFF

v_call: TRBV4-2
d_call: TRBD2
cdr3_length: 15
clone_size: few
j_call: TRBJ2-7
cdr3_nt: TGTGCCAGCAGCCAAGCAGGACTAGCGCGCTACGAGCAGTACTTC
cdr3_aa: CASSQAGLARYEQYF

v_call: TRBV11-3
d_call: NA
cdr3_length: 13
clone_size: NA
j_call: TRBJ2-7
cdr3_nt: TGTGCCAGCAGCTTAGATGAAGGCTACGAGCAGTACTTC
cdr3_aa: CASSLDEGYEQYF

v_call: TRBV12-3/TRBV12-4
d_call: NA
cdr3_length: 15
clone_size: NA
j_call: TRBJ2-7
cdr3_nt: TGTGCCAGCAGTCCTACCGGAGGGGGCTTGTACGAGCAGTACTTC
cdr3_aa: CASSPTGGGLYEQYF

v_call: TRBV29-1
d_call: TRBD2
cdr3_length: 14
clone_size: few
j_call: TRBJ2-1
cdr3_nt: TGCAGCGTTGTTTATCGTCTAGCGGGGTCTGAGCAGTTCTTC
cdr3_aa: CSVVYRLAGSEQFF

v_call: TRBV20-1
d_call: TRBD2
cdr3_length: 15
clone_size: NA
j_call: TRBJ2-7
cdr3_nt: TGCAGTGCTAGATCCCTAGCGGGAGCTGGTTCCGAGCAGTACTTC
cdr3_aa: CSARSLAGAGSEQYF

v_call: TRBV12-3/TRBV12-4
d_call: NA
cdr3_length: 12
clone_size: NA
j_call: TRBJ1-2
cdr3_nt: TGTGCCAGCGGTCCGGGAGGGAATGGCTACACCTTC
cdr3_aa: CASGPGGNGYTF

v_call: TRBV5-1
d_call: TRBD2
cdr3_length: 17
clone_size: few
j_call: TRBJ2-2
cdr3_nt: TGCGCCAGCCGTGGACTAGCGGGAGCGTCGGTCACCGGGGAGCTGTTTTTT
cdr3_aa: CASRGLAGASVTGELFF

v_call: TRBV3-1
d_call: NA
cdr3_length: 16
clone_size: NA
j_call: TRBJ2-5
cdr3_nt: TGTGCCAGCAGCCAAGTAGTAGTCCTCGTCCAAGAGACCCAGTACTTC
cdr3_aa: CASSQVVVLVQETQYF

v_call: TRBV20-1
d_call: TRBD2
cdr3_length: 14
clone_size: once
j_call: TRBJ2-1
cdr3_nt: TGCAGTGCTAGGGGGACTAGCCGTTACAATGAGCAGTTCTTC
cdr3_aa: CSARGTSRYNEQFF

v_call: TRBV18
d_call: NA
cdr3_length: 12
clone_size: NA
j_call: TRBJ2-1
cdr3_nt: TGTGCCAGCTCACCAACGTTCAATGAGCAGTTCTTC
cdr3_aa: CASSPTFNEQFF

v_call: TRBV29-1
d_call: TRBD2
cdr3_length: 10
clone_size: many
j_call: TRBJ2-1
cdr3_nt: TGCAGCGGGCGGGAGTATGAGCAGTTCTTC
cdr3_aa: CSGREYEQFF

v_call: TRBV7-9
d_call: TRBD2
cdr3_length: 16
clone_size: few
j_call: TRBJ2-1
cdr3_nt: TGTGCCAATAGAGTTGGGCGGGAGTACTCCTACAATGAGCAGTTCTTC
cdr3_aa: CANRVGREYSYNEQFF

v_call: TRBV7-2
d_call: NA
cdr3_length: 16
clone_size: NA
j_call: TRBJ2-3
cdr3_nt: TGTGCCAGCAGCTTCCGCGTGCGGAGTGGCACAGATACGCAGTATTTT
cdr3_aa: CASSFRVRSGTDTQYF

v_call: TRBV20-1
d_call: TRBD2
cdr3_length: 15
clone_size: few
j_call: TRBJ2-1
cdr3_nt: TGCAGTGCACCCGGACTAGCGGAACCAGACTCGGAGCAGTTCTTC
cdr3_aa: CSAPGLAEPDSEQFF

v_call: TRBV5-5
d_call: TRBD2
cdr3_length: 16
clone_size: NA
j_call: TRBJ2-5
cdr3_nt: TGTGCCAGCAGCTTGGTTCTAGCGGGCTCGGGGAGGACCCAGTACTTC
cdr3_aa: CASSLVLAGSGRTQYF

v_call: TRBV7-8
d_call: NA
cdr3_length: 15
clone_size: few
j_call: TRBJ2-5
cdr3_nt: TGTGCCAGCAGCTGGATCTGGCGGAAACAAGAGACCCAGTACTTC
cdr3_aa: CASSWIWRKQETQYF

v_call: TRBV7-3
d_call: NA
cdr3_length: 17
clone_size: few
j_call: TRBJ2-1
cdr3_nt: TGTGCCAGCAGCCTTACCCCCGGGAGCTACTCCTACAATGAGCAGTTCTTC
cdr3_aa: CASSLTPGSYSYNEQFF